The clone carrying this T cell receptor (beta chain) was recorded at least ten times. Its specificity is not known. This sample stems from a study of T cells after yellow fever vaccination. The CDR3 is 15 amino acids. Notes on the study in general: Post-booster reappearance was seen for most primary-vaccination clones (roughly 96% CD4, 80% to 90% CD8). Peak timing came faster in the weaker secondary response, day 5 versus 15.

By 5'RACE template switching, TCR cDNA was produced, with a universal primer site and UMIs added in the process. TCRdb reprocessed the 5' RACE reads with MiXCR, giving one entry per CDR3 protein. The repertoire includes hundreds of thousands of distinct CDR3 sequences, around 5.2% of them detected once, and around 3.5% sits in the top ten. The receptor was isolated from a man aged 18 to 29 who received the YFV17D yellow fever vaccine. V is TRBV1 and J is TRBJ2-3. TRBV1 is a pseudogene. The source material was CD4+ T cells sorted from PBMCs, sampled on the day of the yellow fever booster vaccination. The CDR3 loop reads CTSSHEEGPTDTQYF. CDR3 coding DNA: TGCACCAGCAGCCATGAAGAAGGTCCCACAGATACGCAGTATTTT.